The source of this T cell receptor (beta chain) is a study of neurological immune-mediated disorders. Study-wide context: The disease course was relapsing-remitting in around 31 and secondary progressive in about 9% of the roughly 35 multiple sclerosis patients.

The cDNA came from 5'RACE with 10-nucleotide random UMIs. Each CDR3 protein gets one entry after TCRdb re-called the 5' RACE reads with MiXCR. The data hold 65,000 to 70,000 distinct CDR3 sequences, with about 4% observed a single time. The study, taken as a whole, reports: Subjects shared no identical expanded-clone CDR3 amino acid sequences, suggesting private TCR-beta repertoires in all groups. In HTLV-1-associated myelopathy, TCR clonal expansion was greatest, and in multiple sclerosis it was least, below healthy controls.

This clonotype was observed at least ten times. No antigen is known for it. Specimen: PBMCs. This TCR derives from a man in his fifties with multiple sclerosis.

Written as DNA, the CDR3 is TGCAGTGCGAAGCCACCTCAGGGGGGACAAGAGACCCAGTACTTC. It is translated as CSAKPPQGGQETQYF. The rearrangement uses TRBV20-1 and TRBJ2-5; TRBD1 is a possible D gene (7 bases). Deletions cut 6 bases from V and 2 bases from J, with 19 bases between. This CDR3 region has 15 residues. The germline gives CDR1 DFQATT, CDR2 SNEGSKA (reference sequence).